The 23 T cell receptor beta chains given below trace back to one sample, sequenced in a study of CD8+CD57+ T cells in acquired aplastic anemia. An expansion of CD8+CD57+ cells by flow cytometry had been shown in patients chosen for sequencing. Profiles of TCR beta VDJ and CDR3 were generated from a genomic DNA template. TCRdb reprocessed the reads with MiXCR, giving one entry per CDR3 protein. The repertoire includes under 350,000 distinct CDR3 sequences, 45% to 65% of them detected once, and roughly 1.2% sits in the top ten. Material: sorted CD4+, CD8+, or CD8+CD57+ T cells (not recorded which) from PBMCs. These receptors were taken from a human donor with aplastic anemia.

The chain uses TRBV15 and TRBJ2-1, with 7 bases matching TRBD1. The CDR3 runs to 12 residues. Germline-derived CDR1 and CDR2 are LNHNV and YYDKDF (reference sequence). The V segment lost 5 bases and the J segment 7 bases; nucleotides outside the gene matches: 2. The CDR3 reads CATSYRGNEQFF. The CDR3 nucleotides read TGTGCCACCAGCTACAGGGGAAATGAGCAGTTCTTC.

The rearrangement links TRBV24-1 to TRBJ1-2, with D perhaps TRBD1 (6 bases). The CDR3 has 13 amino acids. Germline V gene sequence: CDR1 KGHDR, CDR2 SFDVKD. Trimming left V 1 base short and J 6 bases short, with 8 bases between. The CDR3 spells CATSDLQGDGYTF. DNA for the CDR3: TGTGCCACCAGTGATTTACAGGGTGATGGCTACACCTTC.

The J gene is TRBJ1-2, the V gene TRBV5-1; possible D gene TRBD1, 6 bases. Trimming left V 3 bases short and J 12 bases short, with 15 bases between. Germline CDR1 is SGHRS and CDR2 is YFSETQ. The CDR3 contains 12 residues. This CDR3 reads CASSYGQGPNTF. The CDR3 DNA is TGCGCCAGCAGCTATGGGCAGGGGCCAAACACCTTC.

This clonotype occurred many times. CDR3 sequence: CASSFGGDLNEQFF. The CDR3 DNA is TGTGCCAGCAGCTTCGGAGGGGATTTAAATGAGCAGTTCTTC. The rearrangement links TRBV7-9 to TRBJ2-1, with D possibly matching TRBD2 (6 bases). V lost 3 bases and J lost 7, with 13 bases in between. Germline CDR1 and CDR2: SEHNR and FQNEAQ (reference sequence). The CDR3 is 14 residues long.

The rearrangement links TRBV7-2 to TRBJ2-7, with D perhaps matching TRBD1 or TRBD2 (5 bases each). Trimming took off 5 bases at V and 7 bases at J, with 12 bases between the two ends. The CDR3 length is 12 residues. Germline-derived CDR1 and CDR2 are SGHTA and FQGNSA. CDR3 in amino acids: CASSPWDGEQYF. CDR3 nucleotide sequence: TGTGCCAGCAGCCCCTGGGACGGAGAGCAGTACTTC.

This clonotype has at least ten counts. The V call is TRBV7-3, the J call TRBJ2-3, with D unclear. The CDR3 extends over 13 amino acids. The germline V and J ends were trimmed by 5 bases and 4 bases, with 10 bases remaining between them. Germline values: CDR1 SGHTA, CDR2 FQGTGA. In nucleotides, the CDR3 is TGTGCCAGCAGCGTCTACGGATCAGATACGCAGTATTTT. It is translated as CASSVYGSDTQYF.

V is TRBV29-1 and J is TRBJ1-2, with unresolved D. Germline V CDR1 and CDR2: SQVTM, ANQGSEA. V lost 1 base and J 0 bases, leaving 12 bases between the germline ends. The CDR3 spans 15 residues. This chain's CDR3 is CSVEGAPGANYGYTF. In nucleotides, the CDR3 is TGCAGCGTTGAAGGTGCTCCGGGAGCTAACTATGGCTACACCTTC.

V gene TRBV19 combines with J gene TRBJ2-7, with 7 bases fitting TRBD1. The junction had 18 bases not matched to a gene; V was cut back by 5 bases and J by 2 bases. Germline V CDR1 and CDR2: LNHDA, SQIVND (reference sequence). CDR3 length equals 18 residues. CDR3 in DNA: TGTGCCAGTAGTCCCCGGCACTTATCGTTGACAGGGACCTACGAGCAGTACTTC. Protein product: CASSPRHLSLTGTYEQYF.

This clonotype was counted at least ten times. V usage is TRBV5-1 and J usage is TRBJ1-2; D not resolved. Per germline, CDR1 SGHRS and CDR2 YFSETQ. Trimming left V 4 bases short and J 4 bases short, with 11 bases between. The CDR3 is 13 amino acids. CDR3 sequence reads: CASSTQASYGYTF. The CDR3 nucleotides read TGCGCCAGCAGCACGCAAGCTAGCTATGGCTACACCTTC.

J is TRBJ2-7 and V is TRBV11-2, with a possible D match to TRBD1 (5 bases). Trimming cost V 1 base and J 2 bases, with 6 bases left between them. The CDR3 spans 13 residues. From germline, CDR1 is SGHAT and CDR2 FQNNGV. This CDR3 is CASSLVQAYEQYF. The CDR3 coding sequence is TGTGCCAGCAGCTTAGTACAGGCCTACGAGCAGTACTTC.

This chain links TRBV6-1 with TRBJ2-5; weak D call: TRBD1 (6 bases). Trimming stripped 8 bases from V and 2 bases from J, with 18 bases between. The CDR3 sequence is 15 residues long. Germline assignment: CDR1 MNHNS and CDR2 SASEGT. The CDR3 reads CASVTGSVGQETQYF. CDR3 sequence (DNA): TGTGCCAGCGTTACAGGGTCGGTAGGGCAAGAGACCCAGTACTTC.

The chain links TRBV10-3 to TRBJ1-1, with unresolved D. Germline V gene data show CDR1 as ENHRY and CDR2 as SYGVKD. CDR3 size: 15 residues. V shed 6 bases and J shed 1 base, with 15 bases lying between them. CDR3 amino acids: CAIRTHYTENTEAFF. The DNA for the CDR3 is TGTGCCATCAGGACCCACTACACAGAGAACACTGAAGCTTTCTTT.

This clonotype was detected a few times. This chain uses TRBV19 with TRBJ2-7; 7 bases agree with TRBD2. The CDR3 consists of 14 residues. CDR1 and CDR2 from the germline V gene are LNHDA and SQIVND (reference sequence). V was clipped by 5 bases and J by 4 bases; unmatched bases: 8. The CDR3 loop reads CASSVTGGSYEQYF. The DNA for the CDR3 is TGTGCCAGTAGTGTCACGGGGGGATCGTACGAGCAGTACTTC.

The genes are TRBV7-2 and TRBJ1-1; no definite D call. There are 12 residues in the CDR3. Per germline, CDR1 SGHTA and CDR2 FQGNSA. V was cut by 2 bases and J by 11 bases, with 12 bases left in between. Here the CDR3 DNA reads TGTGCCAGCAGCTTATCAACAGAGAGCGCTTTCTTT. Amino acids: CASSLSTESAFF.

The chain recombines TRBV24-1 with TRBJ2-3; D not certain. The CDR3 covers 15 residues. Germline values: CDR1 KGHDR, CDR2 SFDVKD. The germline V and J ends were trimmed by 8 bases and 1 base, with 15 bases remaining between them. CDR3 region: CATKTSPGGTDTQYF. In DNA form, the CDR3 reads TGTGCCACCAAAACGTCCCCTGGGGGCACAGATACGCAGTATTTT.

This clonotype came up many times. The chain combines TRBV19 with TRBJ1-1, with 8 bases that match TRBD1. The ends lost 4 bases at V and 2 bases at J; junction bases unmatched: 6. The CDR3 totals 15 residues. Germline CDR1 reads LNHDA; CDR2 reads SQIVND (reference sequence). The CDR3 DNA sequence: TGTGCCAGTAGTACCTCAGGGGGCTTTAACACTGAAGCTTTCTTT. The encoded protein is CASSTSGGFNTEAFF.

The chain couples TRBV29-1 to TRBJ1-5, with 7 bases matching TRBD1. The CDR3 totals 14 residues. J gave up 3 bases and V 0 bases, and 2 bases lay outside the gene matches. CDR1 and CDR2 (germline): SQVTM, ANQGSEA. The CDR3 DNA reads TGCAGCGTTGAAGAAGGGGGCAACAATCAGCCCCAGCATTTT. Translation gives CSVEEGGNNQPQHF.

This clonotype was seen at least ten times. The genes are TRBV2 and TRBJ2-5; no firm D call. V was trimmed by 8 bases and J by 0 bases, leaving 4 bases between them. The CDR3 contains 11 residues. CDR1 is SNHLY, CDR2 FYNNEI, per germline. CDR3 nucleotide sequence: TGTGCCAGCGGCTACCAAGAGACCCAGTACTTC. Translated, it gives CASGYQETQYF.

This clonotype was counted between two and nine times. The chain recombines TRBV9 with TRBJ1-1; 10 bases are a match to TRBD1. After removal of 0 bases from V and 7 bases from J, the junction contained 12 bases not matched to a gene. CDR1 and CDR2 from the germline V gene are SGDLS and YYNGEE. The CDR3 spans 17 residues. CDR3 sequence (DNA): TGTGCCAGCAGCGTAGGCCCTAGGACAGGGACAGGGGATGAAGCTTTCTTT. This codes for CASSVGPRTGTGDEAFF.

About this clonotype itself: An end of the junction differs from the germline gene, which may be a read error. The chain couples TRBV9 to TRBJ2-2, with 9 nucleotides matching TRBD1. CDR1 is SGDLS and CDR2 is YYNGEE in the germline V gene. This CDR3 contains 15 residues. The CDR3 sequence is CASSGGTGNTGELFF. The DNA of the CDR3 is TGTGCCAGCAGCGGTGGGACAGGGAACACCGGGGAACTGTTTTTT.

The CDR3 region is CASSQSWSDTQYF. CDR3 bases: TGTGCCAGCAGCCAAAGCTGGTCAGATACGCAGTATTTT. The chain is built from TRBV7-3 and TRBJ2-3; no clear D. Germline V gene lookup returns CDR1 SGHTA and CDR2 FQGTGA. The ends were cut back, 5 bases at V and 4 bases at J, with 10 bases in the middle. The CDR3 is 13 amino acids.

The V call is TRBV15, the J call TRBJ2-2; weak D call: TRBD2 (6 bases). Germline CDR1 is LNHNV and CDR2 is YYDKDF (reference sequence). Trimming stripped 5 bases from V and 0 bases from J, with 7 bases between. The CDR3 spans 14 residues. The CDR3 region has the DNA TGTGCCACCAGCCCTAGCGCGAACACCGGGGAGCTGTTTTTT. Encoded protein: CATSPSANTGELFF.

This clonotype showed up many times. This chain joins TRBV5-1 and TRBJ2-6, with TRBD1 matching 10 bases. With 5 bases clipped from V and 2 bases from J, the junction kept 13 bases outside the gene matches. Germline V gene sequence: CDR1 SGHRS, CDR2 YFSETQ. The CDR3 loop spans 19 amino acids. The CDR3 spells CASSLIGTGEITGANVLTF. The CDR3 DNA follows: TGCGCCAGCAGTCTAATTGGGACAGGGGAAATTACTGGGGCCAACGTCCTGACTTTC.